This record looks at one T cell receptor (beta chain) sequence and its context. Its antigen is not identified. Here immunoSEQ multiplex PCR was the method, and the copy in TCRdb shows in-frame clones only, minus some. This sample yields roughly 60,000 clones, of which 70% to 90% are seen a single time; 1.5% to 2.5% belongs to the top ten. This sample was taken from a study of OX40 agonist ivuxolimab in advanced cancers. Study details: Patients took ivuxolimab, an agonistic anti-OX40 (CD134) antibody. Three dose-escalation patients had partial responses: one with hepatocellular carcinoma and two with cutaneous melanoma.

Looked up from germline, CDR1 is SGHRS and CDR2 is YFSETQ. This CDR3 has 18 residues. V shed 0 bases and J 0 bases; nucleotides not matched to a gene: 3. Study-level points and caveats: On average, CD8+ T cells showed a greater number of expanded clones than CD4+.

The sequence was obtained from an adult with an advanced solid tumor such as melanoma, head and neck, liver or kidney cancer. The chain uses TRBV5-1 and TRBJ2-7; TRBD2 matches at 16 bases. Material: CD4+ or CD8+ T cells sorted from blood, obtained in a trial of the OX40 agonist ivuxolimab. In nucleotides, the CDR3 is TGCGCCAGCAGCTTGGGGGGACTAGCGGGAGGGAGCTCCTACGAGCAGTACTTC. Translated, it gives CASSLGGLAGGSSYEQYF. Variable domain in full (rest from reference TRBV5-1 and TRBJ2-7): KAGVTQTPRYLIKTRGQQVTLSCSPISGHRSVSWYQQTPGQGLQFLFEYFSETQRNKGNFPGRFSGRQFSNSRSEMNVSTLELGDSALYLCASSLGGLAGGSSYEQYFGPGTRLTVT.